This TCR beta chain was sequenced in a study of shared clonotypes between healthy human individuals. General study results and limits: Among donors, clonotype sharing was expected to be affected by sequencing depth. A small donor pool kept down the genetic and exposure-history diversity that was represented.

Naive CD8 cells lacked CD45RO and underwent positive selection for CCR7, leaving out terminally differentiated effector memory CD45RA+ cells. Germline V gene sequence: CDR1 LNHDA, CDR2 SQIVND (reference sequence). CDR3 length equals 15 residues. Trimming took 3 bases from V and 1 from J, leaving 12 bases between them. As to this clone: The antigen remains undetermined.

The table came from immunoSEQ multiplex PCR; TCRdb's copy has only in-frame clones and leaves some out. The sample yields about 2,200,000 clones, about 92% seen once. The clonotype comes from a man between 18 and 29 years old in good health. Some clones in this sample may be carry-over from other donors' samples. This rearrangement joins TRBV19 to TRBJ1-2; D is uncertain. Source material: naive CD8+ T cells from PBMCs. The CDR3 nucleotides are TGTGCCAGTAGTATGGGGTTCAAGTTTAACTATGGCTACACCTTC. Translating it yields CASSMGFKFNYGYTF.